The source of this T cell receptor (beta chain) is a study of blood T cell repertoires in COVID-19. About the research overall: T cells, B-cell-depleted T cells, or PBMCs supplied cDNA or gDNA.

As originally analysed: Reference gene primers were amplified, and this amplification served to estimate nucleated cell counts. Some clones are missing from TCRdb's copy, which holds only in-frame ones; the method was immunoSEQ multiplex PCR. For V, J and clone size, that table is used; D and trimming come from the DNA. This sample has 210,000 or so clones; about 86% occur once, and the top ten carry around 1.4%. There are 14 residues in the CDR3. With V trimmed by 2 bases and J by 5 bases, 4 bases remained unmatched. Looked up from germline, CDR1 is MNHNY and CDR2 is SVGAGI (reference sequence). The J gene is TRBJ2-7, the V gene TRBV6-6, with TRBD1 matching 9 bases. The receptor comes from a man aged 18-30 years with active or convalescent COVID-19. Sequences were obtained from peripheral blood. The CDR3 is CASSYRDRDNEQYF. DNA for the CDR3: TGTGCCAGCAGTTACAGGGACAGGGATAACGAGCAGTACTTC.